The clone carrying this T cell receptor (beta chain) occurred many times. Its target is not known. This entry comes from a study of regulatory T cells in long-lasting Graves disease. Study-wide points: For persistent Graves' patients, TCR diversity was lower than for newly diagnosed ones.

Indicated time point: newly diagnosed GD, antithyroid drugs for less than 3 months. Extracted PBMC RNA gave rise to the TCR library. The germline V gene encodes CDR1 LGHDT and CDR2 YNNKEL (reference sequence). This CDR3 region has 12 residues. V was pared by 5 bases and J by 8 bases, with 11 bases between. CDR3 regions were amplified by Arm-PCR using iRepertoire HTBI primers to build TCR beta libraries. TCRdb re-called the multiplex PCR reads through MiXCR, storing one row per CDR3 protein. The sample holds 350,000 to 450,000 distinct CDR3 sequences, around 11% seen once. A further study also used this sample, focusing on T cells in Graves' hyperthyroidism and ophthalmopathy. As that report states: RT-PCR in the first round (using the HTBI primer set) targeted the TCR CDR3. Blood held most thyroid clonotypes expanded above 0.001 frequency. Stable hyperthyroidism and ophthalmopathy were separated using 13 V-J signatures.

The input for sequencing was peripheral blood mononuclear cells (PBMCs), taken at new diagnosis, from a patient treated with antithyroid drugs. The clonotype originates from a young woman with Graves disease. The chain couples TRBV3-1 to TRBJ2-3, with D perhaps TRBD2 (6 bases). The CDR3 is CASSSRRGTQYF. CDR3 in DNA: TGTGCCAGCAGCTCGAGGCGGGGTACGCAGTATTTT.